Below, 23 T cell receptor beta chains from the same sample are listed, as sequenced in a study of read filtering for tumor transcriptome and immune sequencing. Molecular barcoded adaptors covering alpha/delta and beta/gamma chains were used on 400 ng RNA. Each CDR3 protein is one row after TCRdb ran MiXCR on the reads. The table has about 62,000 distinct CDR3 sequences, about 19% seen once; the top ten hold about a tenth. The sequenced sample consisted of a population of CD138-negative cells sorted from bone marrow. The receptors were sampled from a donor over 35 with multiple myeloma.

As regards this clonotype: With a much larger clone just one base away, this may be a read error. The V gene is TRBV4-2, the J gene TRBJ2-1; 11 bases are shared with TRBD2. The CDR3 is made up of 20 amino acids. CDR1 is LGHNA and CDR2 is YNFKEQ in the germline V gene. DNA for the CDR3: TGTGCCGGCAGCCAAGGGTCTGGGGCTAGCGGGGGGACCTCCTACAATGAGCAGTTCTTC. It is translated as CAGSQGSGASGGTSYNEQFF.

On this clonotype itself: A much larger clone differs by one base, so this may be a read error. This CDR3 is missing its conserved last phenylalanine or tryptophan, likely due to a read error. J is TRBJ1-1 and V is TRBV20-1; TRBD1 might be the D (6 bases). Germline loops: CDR1 DFQATT, CDR2 SNEGSKA (reference sequence). The CDR3 length is 15 residues. V was cut by 1 base and J by 0 bases, with 12 bases left in between. DNA for the CDR3: TGCAGTGCTAGAGTGGACAGTTTCATGAACACTGAAGCTTTCTCT. It codes for CSARVDSFMNTEAFS.

This clonotype has ten or more counts. CDR3 residues: CASSYIAGVNTGELFF. The CDR3 bases are TGTGCCAGCAGTTACATAGCGGGAGTTAACACCGGGGAGCTGTTTTTT. This chain links TRBV12-3 or TRBV12-4 with TRBJ2-2, with 9 bases lining up with TRBD2. Unmatched junction bases numbered 5, after V lost 4 bases and J lost 2 bases. The CDR3 is 16 amino acids.

Comment on this clonotype: A single base separates this from a much larger clone, so it may be a read error. This chain joins TRBV7-2 and TRBJ2-5, with D perhaps matching TRBD1 (6 bases). The CDR3 totals 13 residues. Germline-derived CDR1 and CDR2 are SGHTA and FQGNSA. The CDR3 region has the DNA TGTGCCGGCAGCCCCCAAGGGGGAGAGACCCAGTACTTC. It specifies CAGSPQGGETQYF.

On this clonotype itself: One end of the junction fails to match germline, which may point to a read error. The CDR3 region is CASSFKAGGAQEIQYF. CDR3 coding DNA: TGTGCCAGCAGCTTTAAAGCGGGAGGCGCCCAAGAGATCCAGTACTTC. The rearrangement uses TRBV7-2 and TRBJ2-5; 9 positions match TRBD2. This CDR3 is 16 amino acids long. The V gene's germline CDR1 is SGHTA and CDR2 FQGNSA. Full variable domain (remainder filled in from reference TRBV7-2 and TRBJ2-5): GAGVSQSPSNKVTEKGKDVELRCDPISGHTALYWYRQSLGQGLEFLIYFQGNSAPDKSGLPSDRFSAERTGGSVSTLTIQRTQQEDSAVYLCASSFKAGGAQEIQYFGPGTRLLVL.

The sample holds many counts of this clonotype. The chain is built from TRBV11-1 and TRBJ2-7, with D possibly matching TRBD1 (5 bases). The V end was cut by 1 base, the J end by 0 bases, with 13 bases between. This CDR3 is built from 16 residues. Germline assignment: CDR1 SGHAT and CDR2 FQDESV (reference sequence). CDR3 nucleotide sequence: TGTGCCAGCAGCTTAGAAGTCGGACATCACTCCTACGAGCAGTACTTC. It specifies CASSLEVGHHSYEQYF.

The sample holds many counts of this clonotype. This chain links TRBV5-1 with TRBJ2-3, with 8 bases matching TRBD2. Looked up from germline, CDR1 is SGHRS and CDR2 is YFSETQ. Unmatched junction bases numbered 9, after V lost 2 bases and J lost 4 bases. The length of the CDR3 is 16 residues. In DNA, the CDR3 is TGCGCCAGCAGCTTCGGGACGGGAGGGCCCGCAGATACGCAGTATTTT. As protein: CASSFGTGGPADTQYF.

This clonotype was detected ten times or more. The chain uses TRBV7-9 and TRBJ2-1, with D possibly TRBD1 on 6 matching bases. V dropped 5 bases and J dropped 7 bases, with 15 bases sitting between them. The CDR3 has 14 residues. From germline, CDR1 is SEHNR and CDR2 FQNEAQ (reference sequence). This chain's CDR3 is CASSLRQVGNEQFF. The CDR3 nucleotides are TGTGCCAGCAGCCTACGACAGGTAGGGAATGAGCAGTTCTTC.

This clonotype is medium-sized in the sample. The chain recombines TRBV20-1 with TRBJ2-7; 8 bases are a match to TRBD2. The germline CDR1 and CDR2 sequences are DFQATT and SNEGSKA (reference sequence). This CDR3 contains 13 residues. Losses at the gene ends were 1 base for V and 4 bases for J; bases not matched to a gene: 3. This chain's CDR3 is CSARAGGRYEQYF. Here the CDR3 DNA reads TGCAGTGCTAGAGCGGGAGGGAGGTACGAGCAGTACTTC.

The table lists this clonotype with many counts. V and J are TRBV11-2 and TRBJ2-7; 10 positions match TRBD2. CDR3 length equals 13 residues. V dropped 5 bases and J dropped 7; count of bases not matched to a gene: 5. Germline lookup yields CDR1 SGHAT and CDR2 FQNNGV. The CDR3 nucleotides are TGTGCCAGCAGCCGCGGGACTAGCGAGGAGCAGTACTTC. Its protein product is CASSRGTSEEQYF.

This clonotype has ten or more counts. As DNA, the CDR3 is TGCAGTGCCAGGACACCAAATACGCAGTATTTT. Encoded protein: CSARTPNTQYF. V gene TRBV20-1 combines with J gene TRBJ2-3; perhaps TRBD1 as D (5 bases). V lost 6 bases and J 7 bases, leaving 11 bases between the germline ends. The CDR3 has 11 residues. The germline gives CDR1 DFQATT, CDR2 SNEGSKA (reference sequence).

About this clonotype itself: This likely stems from a read error, as it lies one base from a far larger clone. The final CDR3 position lacks the conserved phenylalanine or tryptophan, pointing to a likely read error. Because the CDR3's place on the DNA is in doubt, the DNA is left out and the CDR3 is given as listed by TCRdb. This chain links TRBV3-2 with TRBJ2-1; the table gives TRBD2 as D, unverified against the DNA. TRBV3-2 is flagged as a pseudogene. The CDR3 totals 15 residues, both ends included. The CDR3 reads CASSQTSGRLNEQFS.

About this clonotype: A clone one base away is much larger, so this may be a read error. V and J are TRBV20-1 and TRBJ2-3; possibly TRBD1 for D (5 bases). Germline V lookup: CDR1 DFQATT, CDR2 SNEGSKA (reference sequence). The CDR3 has 15 residues. The CDR3 protein is CSPSSVQELTDTQYF. CDR3 nucleotide sequence: TGCAGTCCTAGTTCTGTACAGGAACTCACAGATACGCAGTATTTT.

This clonotype has only a few counts. The chain uses TRBV6-2 or TRBV6-3 and TRBJ1-5; a weak D match, TRBD1 (6 bases). Germline V CDR1 and CDR2: MNHEY, SVGEGT. This CDR3 is built from 13 residues. Trimming shortened V by 7 bases and J by 7 bases, and 14 bases separated the two germline ends. CDR3 amino acids: CASTLGGGQPQHF. CDR3 bases: TGTGCCAGCACCCTAGGGGGTGGACAGCCCCAGCATTTT.

The rearrangement uses TRBV20-1 and TRBJ2-7, with D perhaps given as TRBD1 or TRBD2 (6 bases each). Germline values: CDR1 DFQATT, CDR2 SNEGSKA (reference sequence). The CDR3 has 16 amino acids. The V end was cut by 3 bases, the J end by 4 bases, with 22 bases between. The CDR3 coding sequence is TGCAGTGCTAGCGGGGGTTTGGACAGAGGCTCTTACGAGCAGTACTTC. Translated, it gives CSASGGLDRGSYEQYF.

This clonotype was detected many times. This sequence joins TRBV6-1 and TRBJ2-4; 10 bases match TRBD2. Germline CDR1 MNHNS, CDR2 SASEGT. J gave up 7 bases and V 8 bases, and 5 bases lay outside the gene matches. CDR3 length: 13 residues. CDR3 region: CASLLAGTNIQYF. The CDR3 region has the DNA TGTGCCAGCCTACTAGCGGGAACGAACATTCAGTACTTC.

This clonotype was picked up many times. The chain joins TRBV11-3 to TRBJ2-3, with D unresolved. CDR3 length: 15 residues. Trimming removed 5 bases from V and 1 base from J, with 13 bases in between. Germline V gene lookup returns CDR1 SGHNT and CDR2 YENEEA. The CDR3 here is CASSLHSVGTDTQYF. For the CDR3, the DNA is TGTGCCAGCAGCCTTCACTCCGTGGGCACAGATACGCAGTATTTT.

The chain has TRBV2 and TRBJ2-7; 9 nucleotides match TRBD1. Germline CDR1 and CDR2: SNHLY and FYNNEI. The CDR3 has 11 amino acids. J lost 13 bases, V lost 6 bases, and 7 bases had no gene match. The CDR3 sequence: CASSRDRVIYF. The CDR3 nucleotides read TGTGCCAGCAGCCGGGACAGGGTAATTTACTTC.

This clonotype was found many times. The V and J genes are TRBV20-1 and TRBJ2-2, with 10 nucleotides matching TRBD2. The CDR3 length is 16 residues. CDR1 DFQATT and CDR2 SNEGSKA come from the germline V gene (reference sequence). V was pared by 3 bases and J by 6 bases, with 10 bases of the junction left unmatched. CDR3 bases: TGCAGTGCTAGCAAACTAGCGGGGATGTCGTCCGGGGAGCTGTTTTTT. Amino acid sequence: CSASKLAGMSSGELFF.

The rearrangement joins TRBV19 to TRBJ2-7; a possible D gene is TRBD1 (5 bases). Germline V gene sequence: CDR1 LNHDA, CDR2 SQIVND (reference sequence). Between the trimmed V and J ends, which lost 4 bases and 0 bases, there was a span of 16 bases. This CDR3 region has 16 residues. The CDR3 nucleotides read TGTGCCAGTAGTACCAGGACACCTGAAAGCTCCTACGAGCAGTACTTC. Its protein is CASSTRTPESSYEQYF.

At least ten counts were recorded for this clonotype. V and J are TRBV28 and TRBJ2-2; D not resolved. CDR1 and CDR2 from the germline V gene are MDHEN and SYDVKM. This CDR3 contains 13 residues. Trimming cost V 1 base and J 4 bases, with 4 bases left between them. The CDR3 DNA reads TGTGCCAGCAGTTTATTGGTCACCGGGGAGCTGTTTTTT. It codes for CASSLLVTGELFF.

Concerning this clonotype itself: This may stem from a read error, because a much larger clone lies one nucleotide away. The chain recombines TRBV5-4 with TRBJ2-7; TRBD1 agrees at 7 bases. The CDR3 consists of 14 residues. CDR1 is SGHNT, CDR2 YYREEE, per germline (reference sequence). In DNA, the CDR3 is TGTGCCAGCAGCTCCAGGGGGTCCTCCTACGAGCGGTACTTC. Protein: CASSSRGSSYERYF.

This clonotype has a count of ten or more. The gene calls are TRBV6-6 and TRBJ2-5; 10 bases line up with TRBD1. Germline V lookup: CDR1 MNHNY, CDR2 SVGAGI (reference sequence). V dropped 6 bases and J dropped 2; count of bases not matched to a gene: 3. This CDR3 has 14 residues. CDR3 residues: CASREGQGQETQYF. CDR3 nucleotide sequence: TGTGCCAGCAGAGAGGGACAGGGGCAAGAGACCCAGTACTTC.